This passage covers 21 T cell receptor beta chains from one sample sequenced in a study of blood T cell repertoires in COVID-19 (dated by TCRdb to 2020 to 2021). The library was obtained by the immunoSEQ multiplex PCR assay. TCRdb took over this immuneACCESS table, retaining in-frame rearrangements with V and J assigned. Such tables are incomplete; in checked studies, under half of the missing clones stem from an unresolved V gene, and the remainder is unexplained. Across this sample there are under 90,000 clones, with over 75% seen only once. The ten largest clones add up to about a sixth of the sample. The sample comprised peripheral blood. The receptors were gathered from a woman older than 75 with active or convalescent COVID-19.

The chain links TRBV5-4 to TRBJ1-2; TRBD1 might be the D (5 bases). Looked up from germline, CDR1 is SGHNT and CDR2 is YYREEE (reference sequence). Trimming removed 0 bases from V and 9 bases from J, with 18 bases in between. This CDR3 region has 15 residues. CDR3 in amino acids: CASSLGGQGAYSYTF. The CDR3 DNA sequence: TGTGCCAGCAGCTTGGGAGGCCAGGGCGCCTACAGCTACACCTTC. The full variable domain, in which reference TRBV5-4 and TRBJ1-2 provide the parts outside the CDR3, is ETGVTQSPTHLIKTRGQQVTLRCSSQSGHNTVSWYQQALGQGPQFIFQYYREEENGRGNFPPRFSGLQFPNYSSELNVNALELDDSALYLCASSLGGQGAYSYTFGSGTRLTVV.

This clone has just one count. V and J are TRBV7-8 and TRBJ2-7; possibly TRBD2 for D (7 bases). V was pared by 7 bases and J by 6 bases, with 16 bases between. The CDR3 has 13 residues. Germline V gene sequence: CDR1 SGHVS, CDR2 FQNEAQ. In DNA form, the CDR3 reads TGTGCCAGCACCTTGGGGGGGGCAAGCGAGCAGTACTTC. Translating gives CASTLGGASEQYF.

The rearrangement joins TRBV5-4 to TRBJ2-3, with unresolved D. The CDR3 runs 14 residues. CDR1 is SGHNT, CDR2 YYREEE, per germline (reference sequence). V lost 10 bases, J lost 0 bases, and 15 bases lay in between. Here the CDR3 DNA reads TGTGCCGTCCTTCTCTCGACTAGCACAGATACGCAGTATTTT. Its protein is CAVLLSTSTDTQYF.

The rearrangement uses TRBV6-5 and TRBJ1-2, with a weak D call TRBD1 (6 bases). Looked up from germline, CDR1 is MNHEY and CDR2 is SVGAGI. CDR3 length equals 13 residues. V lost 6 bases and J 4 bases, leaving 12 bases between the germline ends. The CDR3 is CASRPGQAYGYTF. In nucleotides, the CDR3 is TGTGCCAGCAGACCGGGACAAGCCTATGGCTACACCTTC.

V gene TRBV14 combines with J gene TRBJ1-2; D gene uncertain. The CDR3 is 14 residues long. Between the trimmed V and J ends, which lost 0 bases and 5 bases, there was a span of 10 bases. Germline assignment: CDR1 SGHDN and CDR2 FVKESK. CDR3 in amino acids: CASSQDYSRYGYTF. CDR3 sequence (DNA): TGTGCCAGCAGCCAAGATTACAGCAGATATGGCTACACCTTC.

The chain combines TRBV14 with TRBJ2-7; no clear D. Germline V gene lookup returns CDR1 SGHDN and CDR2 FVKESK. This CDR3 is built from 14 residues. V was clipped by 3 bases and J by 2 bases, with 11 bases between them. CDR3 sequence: CASSQLASPYEQYF. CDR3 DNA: TGTGCCAGCAGCCAGTTGGCCTCACCCTACGAGCAGTACTTC.

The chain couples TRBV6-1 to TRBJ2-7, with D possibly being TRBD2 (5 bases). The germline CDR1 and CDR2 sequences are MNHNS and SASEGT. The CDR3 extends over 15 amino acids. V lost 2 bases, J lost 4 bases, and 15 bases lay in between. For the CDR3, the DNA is TGTGCCAGCAGTGAATCGTCGGGGTTGGTGTACGAGCAGTACTTC. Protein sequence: CASSESSGLVYEQYF.

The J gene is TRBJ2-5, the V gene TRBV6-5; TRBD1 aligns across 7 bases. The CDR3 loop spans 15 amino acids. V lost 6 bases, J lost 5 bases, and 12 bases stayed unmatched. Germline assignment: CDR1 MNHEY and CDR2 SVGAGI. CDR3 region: CASSQPTGWSETQYF. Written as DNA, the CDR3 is TGTGCCAGCAGCCAACCGACAGGGTGGTCGGAGACCCAGTACTTC.

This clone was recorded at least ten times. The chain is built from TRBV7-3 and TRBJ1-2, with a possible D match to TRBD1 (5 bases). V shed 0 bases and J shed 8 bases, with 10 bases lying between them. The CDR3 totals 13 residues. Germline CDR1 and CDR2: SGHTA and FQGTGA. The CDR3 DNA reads TGTGCCAGCAGCTTAACAGGGGTGGACGGCTACACCTTC. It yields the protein CASSLTGVDGYTF. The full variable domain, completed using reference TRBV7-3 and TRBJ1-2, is GAGVSQTPSNKVTEKGKYVELRCDPISGHTALYWYRQSLGQGPEFLIYFQGTGAADDSGLPNDRFFAVRPEGSVSTLKIQRTERGDSAVYLCASSLTGVDGYTFGSGTRLTVV.

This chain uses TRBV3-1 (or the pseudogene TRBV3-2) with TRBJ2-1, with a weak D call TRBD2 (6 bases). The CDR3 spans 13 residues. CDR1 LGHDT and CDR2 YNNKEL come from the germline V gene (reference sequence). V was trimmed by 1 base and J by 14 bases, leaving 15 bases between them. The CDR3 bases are TGTGCCAGCAGCCAAGGGAGGGGCCTGGGGGAGTTCTTC. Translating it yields CASSQGRGLGEFF.

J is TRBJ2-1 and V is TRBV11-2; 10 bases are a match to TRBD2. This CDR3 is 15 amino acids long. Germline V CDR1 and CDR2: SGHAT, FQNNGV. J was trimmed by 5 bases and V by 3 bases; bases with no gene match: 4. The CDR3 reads CASSLSGRVDNEQFF. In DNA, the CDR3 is TGTGCCAGCAGCTTGAGCGGGAGGGTGGACAATGAGCAGTTCTTC.

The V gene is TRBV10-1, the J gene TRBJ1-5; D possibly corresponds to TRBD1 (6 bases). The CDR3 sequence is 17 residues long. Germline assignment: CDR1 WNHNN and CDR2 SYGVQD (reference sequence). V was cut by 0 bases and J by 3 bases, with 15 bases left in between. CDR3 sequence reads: CASSESSGVHNNQPQHF. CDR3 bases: TGCGCCAGCAGTGAGTCGTCAGGGGTTCATAACAATCAGCCCCAGCATTTT.

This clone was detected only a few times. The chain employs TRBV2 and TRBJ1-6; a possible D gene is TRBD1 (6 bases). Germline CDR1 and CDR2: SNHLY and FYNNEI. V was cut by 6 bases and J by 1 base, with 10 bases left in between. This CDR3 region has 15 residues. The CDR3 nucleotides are TGTGCCAGCAGAGCCAGGGGTTCCTATAATTCACCCCTCCACTTT. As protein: CASRARGSYNSPLHF.

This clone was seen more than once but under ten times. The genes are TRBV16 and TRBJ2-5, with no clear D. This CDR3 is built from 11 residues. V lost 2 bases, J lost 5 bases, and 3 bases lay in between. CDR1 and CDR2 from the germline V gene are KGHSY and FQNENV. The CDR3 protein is CASSQQETQYF. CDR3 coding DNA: TGTGCCAGCAGCCAACAGGAGACCCAGTACTTC. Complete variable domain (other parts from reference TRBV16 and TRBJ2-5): GEEVAQTPKHLVRGEGQKAKLYCAPIKGHSYVFWYQQVLKNEFKFLISFQNENVFDETGMPKERFSAKCLPNSPCSLEIQATKLEDSAVYFCASSQQETQYFGPGTRLLVL.

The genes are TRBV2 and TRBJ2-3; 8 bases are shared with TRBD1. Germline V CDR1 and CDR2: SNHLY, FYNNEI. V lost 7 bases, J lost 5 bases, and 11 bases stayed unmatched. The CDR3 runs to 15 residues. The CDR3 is CASKKNGQGIDTQYF. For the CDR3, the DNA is TGTGCCAGCAAAAAAAACGGACAGGGCATAGATACGCAGTATTTT. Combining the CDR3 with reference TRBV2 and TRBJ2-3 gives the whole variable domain EPEVTQTPSHQVTQMGQEVILRCVPISNHLYFYWYRQILGQKVEFLVSFYNNEISEKSEIFDDQFSVERPDGSNFTLKIRSTKLEDSAMYFCASKKNGQGIDTQYFGPGTRLTVL.

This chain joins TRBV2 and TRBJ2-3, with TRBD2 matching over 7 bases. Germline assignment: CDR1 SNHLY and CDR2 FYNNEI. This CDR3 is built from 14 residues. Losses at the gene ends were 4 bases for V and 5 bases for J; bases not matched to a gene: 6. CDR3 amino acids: CASSGGRAEDTQYF. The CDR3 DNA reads TGTGCCAGCAGTGGTGGGAGGGCCGAAGATACGCAGTATTTT.

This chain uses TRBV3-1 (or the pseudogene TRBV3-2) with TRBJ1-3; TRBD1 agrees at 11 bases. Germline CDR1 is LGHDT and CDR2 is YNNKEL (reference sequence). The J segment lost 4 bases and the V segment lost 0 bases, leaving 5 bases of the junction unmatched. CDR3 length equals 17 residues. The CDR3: CASSQEEGTGGGNTIYF. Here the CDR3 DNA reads TGTGCCAGCAGCCAAGAGGAGGGGACAGGGGGAGGAAACACCATATATTTT.

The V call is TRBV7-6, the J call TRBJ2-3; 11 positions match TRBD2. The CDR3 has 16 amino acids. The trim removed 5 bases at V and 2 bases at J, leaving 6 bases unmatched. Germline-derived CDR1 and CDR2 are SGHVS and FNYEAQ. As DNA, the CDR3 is TGTGCCAGCAGCCCTCTACTAGCGGGAGCCACAGATACGCAGTATTTT. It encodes CASSPLLAGATDTQYF.

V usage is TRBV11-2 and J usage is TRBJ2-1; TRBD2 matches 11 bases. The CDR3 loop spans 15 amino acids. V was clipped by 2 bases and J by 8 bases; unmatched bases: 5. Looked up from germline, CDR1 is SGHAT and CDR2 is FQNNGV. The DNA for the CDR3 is TGTGCCAGCAGCTTACAGTTAGCGGGAGGGGATGAGCAGTTCTTC. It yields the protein CASSLQLAGGDEQFF.

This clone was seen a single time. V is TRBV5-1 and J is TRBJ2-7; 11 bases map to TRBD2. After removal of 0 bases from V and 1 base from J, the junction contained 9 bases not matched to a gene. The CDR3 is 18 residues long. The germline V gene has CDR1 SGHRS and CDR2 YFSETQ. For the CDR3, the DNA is TGCGCCAGCAGCTTGGTATCCCCCCTAGCGGGGGGATCCTACGAGCAGTACTTC. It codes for CASSLVSPLAGGSYEQYF.

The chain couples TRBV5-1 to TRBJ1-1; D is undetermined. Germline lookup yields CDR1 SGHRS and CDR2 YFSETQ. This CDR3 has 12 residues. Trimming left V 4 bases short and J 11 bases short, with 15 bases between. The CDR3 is CASSEMPGGAFF. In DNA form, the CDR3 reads TGCGCCAGCAGCGAGATGCCAGGTGGGGCTTTCTTT.